Presented here are 8 T cell receptor beta chains from one specimen sequenced in a study of blood T cell repertoires in COVID-19. Profiling relied on immunoSEQ multiplex PCR, and the TCRdb table lists in-frame clones only, not all of them. The sample carries approximately 380,000 clones, about 89% recorded once. The sequencing input was PBMCs or T cells enriched from blood (not recorded which). Every receptor here comes from a woman aged 35 to 49 who had been exposed to COVID-19.

The rearrangement uses TRBV9 and TRBJ2-3; 7 nucleotides align to TRBD2. The CDR3 runs to 15 residues. With 4 bases clipped from V and 6 bases from J, the junction kept 11 bases outside the gene matches. Per germline, CDR1 SGDLS and CDR2 YYNGEE. Here the CDR3 reads CASSWRLAREDTQYF. DNA for the CDR3: TGTGCCAGCAGCTGGAGACTAGCCCGGGAGGATACGCAGTATTTT.

The V and J genes are TRBV6-4 and TRBJ2-3; no firm D call. Germline-derived CDR1 and CDR2 are MRHNA and SNTAGT. V lost 4 bases, J lost 4 bases, and 12 bases lay in between. There are 14 residues in the CDR3. CDR3 sequence reads: CASSVSGSPDTQYF. CDR3 nucleotide sequence: TGTGCCAGCAGTGTCTCGGGTAGCCCAGATACGCAGTATTTT.

This chain joins TRBV7-2 and TRBJ2-7; 10 nucleotides align to TRBD2. The CDR3 sequence is 15 residues long. V lost 5 bases to trimming and J lost 3 bases; unmatched junction nucleotides: 7. In germline, CDR1 is SGHTA, CDR2 FQGNSA. The CDR3 sequence is CASSPAWTSGYEQYF. The CDR3 coding sequence is TGTGCCAGCAGCCCCGCTTGGACTAGCGGCTACGAGCAGTACTTC.

The chain links TRBV9 to TRBJ1-2; the D gene is possibly TRBD1 (5 bases). The CDR3 runs to 16 residues. The V and J ends lost 3 bases and 5 bases respectively, with 20 bases between them. Looked up from germline, CDR1 is SGDLS and CDR2 is YYNGEE. CDR3: CASSAFGSPGKYGYTF. CDR3 bases: TGTGCCAGCAGCGCCTTCGGGAGCCCAGGGAAATATGGCTACACCTTC.

Only one count was recorded for this clone. The rearrangement joins TRBV4-3 to TRBJ2-4; TRBD1 matches at 8 bases. V lost 0 bases, J lost 6 bases, and 7 bases stayed unmatched. This CDR3 is built from 16 residues. Per the germline V gene, CDR1 is LGHNA and CDR2 is YSLEER. CDR3 nucleotide sequence: TGCGCCAGCAGCCAAGACCTACAGGGGGGTGGAAACATTCAGTACTTC. Translating gives CASSQDLQGGGNIQYF.

V and J are TRBV5-6 and TRBJ1-1, with 9 positions matching TRBD1. The V gene end was trimmed by 4 bases and the J gene end by 5 bases; junction bases not matched to a gene: 12. From germline, CDR1 is SGHDT and CDR2 YYEEEE. This CDR3 is built from 16 residues. The CDR3 reads CASSPDRGNVLTEAFF. In nucleotides, the CDR3 is TGTGCCAGCAGCCCAGACAGGGGGAATGTATTAACTGAAGCTTTCTTT.

V usage is TRBV20-1 and J usage is TRBJ2-3; D gene unclear. V was clipped by 3 bases and J by 5 bases, with 9 bases between them. CDR1 and CDR2 from the germline V gene are DFQATT and SNEGSKA (reference sequence). The CDR3 covers 12 residues. CDR3 region: CSASLSEDTQYF. In DNA, the CDR3 is TGCAGTGCTAGTCTTAGTGAAGATACGCAGTATTTT.

This clone has just a few counts. This chain uses TRBV19 with TRBJ1-5; TRBD1 agrees at 9 bases. This CDR3 has 17 residues. Unmatched junction bases numbered 9, after V lost 6 bases and J lost 0 bases. The germline V gene encodes CDR1 LNHDA and CDR2 SQIVND (reference sequence). CDR3 bases: TGTGCCAGTAGATCCGGGACAGGGACTTATAGCAATCAGCCCCAGCATTTT. It codes for CASRSGTGTYSNQPQHF.